The 21 T cell receptor beta chains below were found in one sample sequenced in a study of spatial heterogeneity in lung cancer. Study observations and caveats: It was found that expanded intratumoral alpha and beta TCR counts tracked tumor mutation counts.

Time point indicated: sample taken at primary tumor resection. These receptors lack a known antigen. One entry per CDR3 protein, called by TCRdb with MiXCR from the 5' RACE reads. Of around 6,200 distinct CDR3 sequences in the sample, more than 13% were seen once. Sequencing was performed on lung tumor tissue, taken at surgery. All receptors come from a male donor with early-stage non-small cell lung cancer.

V and J are TRBV27 and TRBJ2-3, with 12 nucleotides matching TRBD2. This CDR3 is 13 amino acids long. Looked up from germline, CDR1 is MNHEY and CDR2 is SMNVEV (reference sequence). J was trimmed by 13 bases and V by 5 bases; bases with no gene match: 7. CDR3 in amino acids: CASSLLLAGGEYF. The CDR3, as DNA: TGTGCCAGCAGTCTCCTACTAGCGGGGGGAGAGTATTTT.

This clonotype appeared a few times. The chain is built from TRBV10-3 and TRBJ2-7; tentative D call: TRBD1 (5 bases). Trimming pared 2 bases from V and 7 bases from J, leaving 12 bases between. The CDR3 sequence is 13 residues long. Germline V gene data show CDR1 as ENHRY and CDR2 as SYGVKD. The CDR3 nucleotides are TGTGCCATCAGTGAGGGGGCGGATCGGGAGCAGTACTTC. Its protein product is CAISEGADREQYF.

This chain uses TRBV10-3 with TRBJ1-5; 7 bases map to TRBD1. J lost 0 bases, V lost 9 bases, and 2 bases had no gene match. Germline V lookup: CDR1 ENHRY, CDR2 SYGVKD. The CDR3 is made up of 13 amino acids. CDR3 nucleotides: TGTGCCATACAGGGGAGTAGCAATCAGCCCCAGCATTTT. Amino acid sequence: CAIQGSSNQPQHF.

This clonotype was observed many times. The chain combines TRBV6-2 or TRBV6-3 with TRBJ1-5, with 7 bases that match TRBD1. The length of the CDR3 is 15 residues. Unmatched junction bases numbered 10, after V lost 6 bases and J lost 5 bases. Per the germline V gene, CDR1 is MNHEY and CDR2 is SVGEGT. CDR3 region: CASRRLRGPYQPQHF. CDR3 DNA sequence: TGTGCCAGCAGGAGGTTGAGGGGGCCGTATCAGCCCCAGCATTTT.

This clonotype was counted at least ten times. This chain links TRBV5-1 with TRBJ1-1; maybe TRBD1 (5 bases). V lost 4 bases, J lost 10 bases, and 17 bases lay in between. Germline V lookup: CDR1 SGHRS, CDR2 YFSETQ. There are 13 residues in the CDR3. DNA for the CDR3: TGCGCCAGCAGCCCGGAAGGGGATAGACGAGCTTTCTTT. This sequence encodes CASSPEGDRRAFF.

The chain has TRBV12-3 or TRBV12-4 and TRBJ1-5, with 8 bases identical to TRBD1. CDR3 length: 20 residues. The V gene end was trimmed by 2 bases and the J gene end by 2 bases; junction bases not matched to a gene: 17. DNA for the CDR3: TGTGCCAGCAGTTTATTCGTTCAGGGGGCGTCATTGGCGGGCAATCAGCCCCAGCATTTT. Its protein product is CASSLFVQGASLAGNQPQHF.

A few counts support this clonotype. V usage is TRBV6-5 and J usage is TRBJ2-2; D possibly matches TRBD1 or TRBD2 (5 bases each). Per the germline V gene, CDR1 is MNHEY and CDR2 is SVGAGI. CDR3 length equals 14 residues. V was cut by 4 bases and J by 4 bases, with 10 bases left in between. CDR3 coding DNA: TGTGCCAGCAGTTGGGGACGGACCACCGGGGAGCTGTTTTTT. Encoded protein: CASSWGRTTGELFF.

This clonotype has only a few counts. A read error may be the cause here, since a much bigger clone is one base away. J is TRBJ2-7 and V is TRBV12-3 or TRBV12-4; possibly TRBD1 for D (5 bases). The V and J ends lost 5 bases and 3 bases respectively, with 11 bases between them. This CDR3 has 13 amino acids. The CDR3 spells CASSRRQFYEQYF. In nucleotides, the CDR3 is TGTGCCAGCAGTCGGAGACAGTTCTACGAGCAGTACTTC.

Sample share makes this clonotype medium-sized (0.01 to 0.1%). The chain has TRBV20-1 and TRBJ2-1; tentative D call: TRBD2 (6 bases). The CDR3 sequence is 14 residues long. V was trimmed by 6 bases and J by 3 bases, leaving 15 bases between them. Germline loops: CDR1 DFQATT, CDR2 SNEGSKA (reference sequence). The DNA for the CDR3 is TGCAGTGCCCACTGGGACTCCCTCTACAATGAGCAGTTCTTC. Protein: CSAHWDSLYNEQFF.

This clonotype is medium-sized (0.01 to 0.1%) by share. The chain joins TRBV21-1 to TRBJ2-5. TRBV21-1 is designated a pseudogene. The CDR3 sequence is 14 residues long. For the CDR3, the DNA is TGTGCCAGCAGCAAAATAGCCGGCCAAGAGACCCAGTACTTC. This sequence encodes CASSKIAGQETQYF.

The rearrangement links TRBV18 to TRBJ2-7; 13 nucleotides align to TRBD2. With V trimmed by 4 bases and J by 2 bases, 2 bases remained unmatched. Per germline, CDR1 KGHSH and CDR2 LQKENI. The CDR3 is 15 residues long. CDR3 residues: CASSQGTSGAYEQYF. CDR3 DNA sequence: TGTGCCAGCTCACAAGGGACTAGCGGGGCCTACGAGCAGTACTTC.

This clonotype showed up just a few times. The V gene is TRBV25-1, the J gene TRBJ2-3; the D gene is possibly TRBD1 (6 bases). The CDR3 has 15 residues. Germline assignment: CDR1 MGHDK and CDR2 SYGVNS. The V and J ends lost 4 bases and 0 bases respectively, with 11 bases between them. This CDR3 reads CASSGFTGSTDTQYF. The CDR3 DNA reads TGTGCCAGCAGTGGCTTCACAGGGAGCACAGATACGCAGTATTTT.

This clonotype is medium-sized by share. The chain recombines TRBV29-1 with TRBJ1-2, with 7 bases matching TRBD1. The CDR3 spans 11 residues. After removal of 3 bases from V and 8 bases from J, the junction contained 3 bases not matched to a gene. In germline, CDR1 is SQVTM, CDR2 ANQGSEA. The CDR3 DNA follows: TGCAGCGTTGAGGGACAGCGGGGCTACACCTTC. Encoded protein: CSVEGQRGYTF.

This clonotype is medium-sized. The rearrangement joins TRBV18 to TRBJ1-1, with D hard to call. The V end lost 1 base, the J end lost 0 bases, and 0 bases lay between the germline ends. CDR3 length: 12 amino acids. In germline, CDR1 is KGHSH, CDR2 LQKENI. CDR3 residues: CASSPLNTEAFF. The CDR3 DNA sequence: TGTGCCAGCTCACCACTGAACACTGAAGCTTTCTTT. Looking up the rest from reference TRBV18 and TRBJ1-1 gives the full variable domain: NAGVMQNPRHLVRRRGQEARLRCSPMKGHSHVYWYRQLPEEGLKFMVYLQKENIIDESGMPKERFSAEFPKEGPSILRIQQVVRGDSAAYFCASSPLNTEAFFGQGTRLTVV.

This clonotype came up many times. The gene calls are TRBV19 and TRBJ1-5, with a tentative D call TRBD1 (6 bases). This CDR3 has 18 residues. Germline V gene sequence: CDR1 LNHDA, CDR2 SQIVND (reference sequence). Trimming took 4 bases from V and 3 from J, leaving 22 bases between them. DNA of the CDR3: TGTGCCAGTAGTACCCCCTTAGCTACTACAGGGTACAATCAGCCCCAGCATTTT. This sequence encodes CASSTPLATTGYNQPQHF.

This clonotype was observed many times. The chain couples TRBV19 to TRBJ2-7; the D is unclear. CDR3 length: 13 amino acids. CDR1 and CDR2 (germline): LNHDA, SQIVND (reference sequence). The V end lost 5 bases, the J end lost 3 bases, and 11 bases lay between the germline ends. The CDR3, as DNA: TGTGCCAGTAGTCCTGGGCCCGGCTACGAGCAGTACTTC. Its protein product is CASSPGPGYEQYF.

This clonotype showed up just a few times. This chain uses TRBV7-9 with TRBJ2-3; D possibly matches TRBD1 or TRBD2 (6 bases each). Trimming left V 4 bases short and J 8 bases short, with 25 bases between. Germline CDR1 and CDR2: SEHNR and FQNEAQ (reference sequence). The length of the CDR3 is 17 residues. The CDR3 DNA reads as TGTGCCAGCAGCTCAGGGGACTCTACTTTTAATCGGGGTACGCAGTATTTT. Translation gives CASSSGDSTFNRGTQYF.

This clonotype was detected only a few times. The rearrangement links TRBV19 to TRBJ2-5; 8 bases fit TRBD2. The CDR3 runs to 14 residues. V was clipped by 6 bases and J by 5 bases; unmatched bases: 8. CDR1 LNHDA and CDR2 SQIVND come from the germline V gene (reference sequence). The chain's CDR3 is CASRTLAGGETQYF. DNA for the CDR3: TGTGCCAGTAGGACCCTAGCGGGCGGTGAGACCCAGTACTTC.

The chain carries TRBV4-3 and TRBJ2-2; 9 nucleotides align to TRBD2. CDR1 LGHNA and CDR2 YSLEER come from the germline V gene. The CDR3 length is 17 residues. The V segment lost 0 bases and the J segment 6 bases; nucleotides outside the gene matches: 8. The CDR3 region is CASSQDLAGVRAGELFF. CDR3 bases: TGCGCCAGCAGCCAAGATTTAGCGGGAGTTAGGGCCGGGGAGCTGTTTTTT.

The chain links TRBV7-9 to TRBJ2-7, with no clear D. Trimming removed 4 bases from V and 3 bases from J, with 7 bases in between. The CDR3 totals 12 residues. Germline CDR1 reads SEHNR; CDR2 reads FQNEAQ (reference sequence). The CDR3 DNA reads TGTGCCAGCAGCTCGGACGGCTACGAGCAGTACTTC. Amino acids: CASSSDGYEQYF.

Many counts were recorded for this clonotype. The chain joins TRBV5-1 to TRBJ1-1, with D perhaps TRBD1 (5 bases). Per germline, CDR1 SGHRS and CDR2 YFSETQ. The CDR3 is made up of 18 amino acids. Trimming cost V 0 bases and J 1 base, with 19 bases left between them. The CDR3 DNA follows: TGCGCCAGCAGCTTGGGCCCCTTAGGCGGGAGGGGGAACACTGAAGCTTTCTTT. As protein: CASSLGPLGGRGNTEAFF.